What follows are 9 T cell receptor beta chains derived from one specimen sequenced in a study of T cells in localized non-small cell lung cancer. This table comes from immunoSEQ multiplex PCR, and its TCRdb copy is limited to in-frame clones, with some not included. The top ten clones hold around 7.7% of a sample with about 6,700 clones, roughly 45% of them seen once. Sample: lung tumor tissue, taken before any cancer treatment. The receptors stem from a man aged 35-69 years with stage III lung adenocarcinoma.

This clone was observed a handful of times. In DNA, the CDR3 is TGTGCCAGCAGTTACAGGGGTTCTGGAAACACCATATATTTT. Encoded protein: CASSYRGSGNTIYF. This chain joins TRBV6-7 and TRBJ1-3; D may be TRBD1 (5 bases). TRBV6-7 is placed among ORFs of uncertain function. V was clipped by 2 bases and J by 1 base, with 6 bases between them. CDR3 length: 14 residues.

The gene calls are TRBV14 and TRBJ2-2; no clear D. Trimming removed 8 bases at V and 6 bases at J, with 16 bases between. The germline gives CDR1 SGHDN, CDR2 FVKESK. There are 14 residues in the CDR3. CDR3: CASSLRRPSGELFF. The CDR3 coding sequence is TGTGCCAGCTCCCTCCGGCGTCCGTCCGGGGAGCTGTTTTTT. The whole variable domain, remainder taken from reference TRBV14 and TRBJ2-2, is EAGVTQFPSHSVIEKGQTVTLRCDPISGHDNLYWYRRVMGKEIKFLLHFVKESKQDESGMPNNRFLAERTGGTYSTLKVQPAELEDSGVYFCASSLRRPSGELFFGEGSRLTVL.

The V and J genes are TRBV19 and TRBJ2-2, with TRBD1 matching 7 bases. Trimming removed 7 bases from V and 6 bases from J; junction bases left unmatched: 8. The CDR3 loop spans 14 amino acids. Germline V lookup: CDR1 LNHDA, CDR2 SQIVND (reference sequence). The CDR3 region is CASTPTGKAGELFF. In nucleotides, the CDR3 is TGTGCCAGTACCCCGACAGGGAAGGCCGGGGAGCTGTTTTTT.

V and J are TRBV29-1 and TRBJ1-1; D is possibly TRBD1 (5 bases). Germline CDR1 is SQVTM and CDR2 is ANQGSEA. The CDR3 runs to 12 residues. The V gene lost 7 bases and the J gene lost 4 bases, with 13 bases spanning the gap. The CDR3 nucleotides are TGCAGCGCCGCCCCGAGGGGCACTGAAGCTTTCTTT. Its translation is CSAAPRGTEAFF.

The chain recombines TRBV15 with TRBJ1-5; D is unresolved. The CDR3 extends over 14 amino acids. CDR1 LNHNV and CDR2 YYDKDF come from the germline V gene (reference sequence). Trimming pared 4 bases from V and 5 bases from J, leaving 12 bases between. The CDR3 loop is CATSKPGLDQPQHF. The CDR3 region has the DNA TGTGCCACCAGCAAACCGGGCCTAGATCAGCCCCAGCATTTT. Filled out from reference TRBV15 and TRBJ1-5, the complete variable domain reads DAMVIQNPRYQVTQFGKPVTLSCSQTLNHNVMYWYQQKSSQAPKLLFHYYDKDFNNEADTPDNFQSRRPNTSFCFLDIRSPGLGDTAMYLCATSKPGLDQPQHFGDGTRLSIL.

This clone came up a few times. The rearrangement links TRBV6-8 to TRBJ2-1, with D possibly TRBD2 on 5 matching bases. V shed 6 bases and J shed 0 bases, with 15 bases lying between them. The CDR3 is 16 residues long. Germline CDR1 MNHGY, CDR2 SAAAGT. The CDR3 spells CASRDELGSSYNEQFF. The CDR3 coding sequence is TGTGCCAGCAGAGACGAGCTAGGGAGCTCCTACAATGAGCAGTTCTTC.

The chain employs TRBV19 and TRBJ1-3; 11 bases match TRBD1. From germline, CDR1 is LNHDA and CDR2 SQIVND (reference sequence). CDR3 length: 14 amino acids. Trimming at V came to 5 bases and at J to 4 bases, leaving 1 base not matched to a gene. CDR3 nucleotides: TGTGCCAGTAGTTGGACAGGGGGCGGAAACACCATATATTTT. Protein: CASSWTGGGNTIYF.

This clone is medium-sized. The gene calls are TRBV6-8 and TRBJ1-1; D gene uncertain. Trimming took 6 bases from V and 1 from J, leaving 12 bases between them. The CDR3 has 14 amino acids. The germline V gene encodes CDR1 MNHGY and CDR2 SAAAGT. CDR3 protein: CASSSRTGNTEAFF. As DNA, the CDR3 is TGTGCCAGCAGCTCCCGGACGGGGAACACTGAAGCTTTCTTT.

The chain carries TRBV6-1 and TRBJ2-7; the D gene could be TRBD1 or TRBD2 (5 bases each). Trimming left V 0 bases short and J 9 bases short, with 15 bases between. In germline, CDR1 is MNHNS, CDR2 SASEGT. The CDR3 spans 14 residues. The CDR3 spells CASSEAGTSVRQYF. The CDR3 DNA is TGTGCCAGCAGTGAAGCCGGGACCTCAGTGAGGCAGTACTTC.